This is a list of T cell receptor beta chains from one sample in a study of cytomegalovirus exposure and HLA in healthy donors. Here immunoSEQ multiplex PCR was the method, and the copy in TCRdb shows in-frame clones only, minus some. The table has 150,000 or so clones, more than 70% seen once. Material: PBMCs. The receptors originated from a man aged 25 to 40 in good health and CMV-seropositive. Both conserved end residues are part of each CDR3. A D gene is named only where the DNA matches it firmly. A row's size may be missing; if present it is once, few, many or a size class.

j_gene | d_gene | v_gene | abundance | CDR3nt | CDR3aa
TRBJ2-2 | . | TRBV5-5 | . | TGTGCCAGCAGCTTGAGAACTATAAGTGGCGCCGGGGAGCTGTTTTTT | CASSLRTISGAGELFF
TRBJ2-1 | TRBD2 | TRBV28 | . | TGTGCCAGCAGTTCAGCTAGCGGGGGCCGCTACAATGAGCAGTTCTTC | CASSSASGGRYNEQFF
TRBJ2-7 | TRBD1 | TRBV7-8 | . | TGTGCCAGCAGCCTGACAGGGGGCTTCTCCTACGAGCAGTACTTC | CASSLTGGFSYEQYF
TRBJ2-7 | . | TRBV7-9 | few | TGTGCCAGCAGCTTAGACGTAGCAAGGGAGCAGTACTTC | CASSLDVAREQYF
TRBJ2-7 | TRBD1 | TRBV19 | . | TGTGCCAGTAGTGTACGCAGGGGGCGCGAGCAGTACTTC | CASSVRRGREQYF
TRBJ2-2 | . | TRBV9 | . | TGTGCCAGCAGCGTATCGGGTTCCGGGGAGCTGTTTTTT | CASSVSGSGELFF
TRBJ2-7 | . | TRBV28 | . | TGTGCCAGCAGTTTAAGTCTCCGGCGGCCGGGCTCCTACGAGCAGTACTTC | CASSLSLRRPGSYEQYF
TRBJ2-7 | . | TRBV11-2 | . | TGTGCCAGCAGCCCTGGAGGGTACGAGCAGTACTTC | CASSPGGYEQYF
TRBJ2-5 | . | TRBV30 | . | TGTGCCTGGAAGCACAGTCACCAAGAGACCCAGTACTTC | CAWKHSHQETQYF
TRBJ2-1 | . | TRBV11-3 | . | TGTGCCAGCAGGCGGGGCGGAGGTGAGCAGTTCTTC | CASRRGGGEQFF
TRBJ1-4 | . | TRBV5-6 | . | TGTGCCAGCAGCTTGAGCCATTTCGCAGAGGTAGAAAAGGAAAAACTGTTTTTT | CASSLSHFAEVEKEKLFF
TRBJ2-7 | TRBD2 | TRBV5-1 | . | TGCGCCAGCAGCCGGGGGGCGGGCGCCTTGACTAGCGGGAATTCCGAGCAGTACTTC | CASSRGAGALTSGNSEQYF
TRBJ2-5 | TRBD1 | TRBV27 | . | TGTGCCAGCAGTTTATACAGGGGTCAGACCCAGTACTTC | CASSLYRGQTQYF
TRBJ2-5 | . | TRBV18 | . | TGTGCCAGCTCACCGGGACTCCAAGAGACCCAGTACTTC | CASSPGLQETQYF
TRBJ1-1 | . | TRBV27 | . | TGTGCCAGCAGCCTAAACAGGGCCAGCTTGAACACTGAAGCTTTCTTT | CASSLNRASLNTEAFF
TRBJ1-5 | . | TRBV18 | . | TGTGCCAGCTCGCCTACAGGGTCCGAACAGCCCCAGCATTTT | CASSPTGSEQPQHF
TRBJ2-3 | . | TRBV12-2 | . | TGTGCAAGTCGCTTATATCCTAACGGGAGCACAAATACGCAGTATTTT | CASRLYPNGSTNTQYF
TRBJ1-5 | . | TRBV2 | . | TGTGCCAGCCGGGAGGGAAACCAGCCCCAGCATTTT | CASREGNQPQHF
TRBJ2-3 | . | TRBV28 | . | TGTGCCAGCAGTTTAGATGGGCCGTCGAATCCAGATACGCAGTATTTT | CASSLDGPSNPDTQYF
TRBJ2-1 | TRBD1 | TRBV30 | . | TGTGCCTGGAGTGTAGGGACAGGTTATAATGAGCAGTTCTTC | CAWSVGTGYNEQFF
TRBJ2-1 | TRBD2 | TRBV5-1 | once | TGCGCCAGCAGCTACCGACTAGCGGGAGGGGGTAATGAGCAGTTCTTC | CASSYRLAGGGNEQFF
TRBJ1-2 | TRBD1 | TRBV7-9 | many | TGTGCCAGCAGCGGACAGGGGGCGGACGGTGGCTACACCTTC | CASSGQGADGGYTF
TRBJ2-5 | . | TRBV2 | . | TGTGCCAGCAGTGAAGTAGCGGCTCAAGAGACCCAGTACTTC | CASSEVAAQETQYF
TRBJ2-1 | TRBD2 | TRBV18 | few | TGTGCCAGCTCACCACCGATGGGCGGGAGGCCGGGGGATGAGCAGTTCTTC | CASSPPMGGRPGDEQFF
TRBJ1-2 | . | TRBV5-1 | few | TGCGCCAGCAGCTTCGATGGGGCCTATGGCTACACCTTC | CASSFDGAYGYTF
TRBJ1-1 | . | TRBV6-1 | . | TGTGCCAGCAGCCCACAGGTCTCGAACACTGAAGCTTTCTTT | CASSPQVSNTEAFF
TRBJ2-4 | TRBD2 | TRBV29-1 | . | TGCAGCGTCCTCGGGGAGGGGACCAAAAACATTCAGTACTTC | CSVLGEGTKNIQYF
TRBJ1-2 | TRBD1 | TRBV5-1 | . | TGCGCCAGCACCAAAAGACCGGGACAGGGGAATGGCTACACCTTC | CASTKRPGQGNGYTF
TRBJ2-7 | TRBD1 | TRBV27 | . | TGTGCCAGCAGTCCACGACAGGGCTACGAGCAGTACTTC | CASSPRQGYEQYF
TRBJ2-1 | . | TRBV28 | . | TGTGCCAGCAGTTACGCGGGACTCTACAATGAGCAGTTCTTC | CASSYAGLYNEQFF
TRBJ2-2 | TRBD2 | TRBV28 | . | TGTGCCAGTTCGGGTTGGACTAGGTTAACCACCGGGGAGCTGTTTTTT | CASSGWTRLTTGELFF
TRBJ2-7 | . | TRBV13 | . | TGTGCCAGCAGCCCCGCGAGAGGAAACTACGAGCAGTACTTC | CASSPARGNYEQYF
TRBJ2-7 | TRBD2 | TRBV5-4 | . | TGTGCCAGCAGCTTAGTAGCGGGAGTTAATGAGCAGTACTTC | CASSLVAGVNEQYF
TRBJ1-2 | . | TRBV5-4 | . | TGTGCCAGCAGCTTCAGGGGACACCGCAAATGGGGCTACACCTTC | CASSFRGHRKWGYTF
TRBJ1-4 | TRBD1 | TRBV10-3 | . | TGTGCCATCAGGCGGGGACAGGGAGATGAAAAACTGTTTTTT | CAIRRGQGDEKLFF
TRBJ1-1 | TRBD1 | TRBV5-4 | . | TGTGCCAGCAGCTTGGACCCAGGGGGGACGAACACTGAAGCTTTCTTT | CASSLDPGGTNTEAFF
TRBJ1-2 | TRBD1 | TRBV6-1 | few | TGTGCCAGCACTATTGACAGGGGCGACTATGGCTACACCTTC | CASTIDRGDYGYTF
TRBJ2-7 | . | TRBV5-5 | once | TGTGCCAGCAGCTTGGCAGGGTACCTGGCGTACGAGCAGTACTTC | CASSLAGYLAYEQYF
TRBJ2-3 | . | TRBV18 | . | TGTGCCAGCTCCTCTGCGGGGCACACAGATACGCAGTATTTT | CASSSAGHTDTQYF
TRBJ1-5 | . | TRBV7-2 | . | TGTGCCAGCAGCTTAAGCGCAGGGTTTAGCAATCAGCCCCAGCATTTT | CASSLSAGFSNQPQHF
TRBJ2-3 | TRBD2 | TRBV11-2 | . | TGTGCCAGCAGCTTGGGGGGACTAGCGGGCACAGATACGCAGTATTTT | CASSLGGLAGTDTQYF
TRBJ2-3 | TRBD2 | TRBV7-3 | . | TGTGCCAGCAGCTTCTTAGCGGGGAGCACAGATACGCAGTATTTT | CASSFLAGSTDTQYF
TRBJ2-7 | . | TRBV9 | . | TGTGCCAGCAGCGTAGACGGGAGTAGTGACGAGCAGTACTTC | CASSVDGSSDEQYF
TRBJ2-7 | . | TRBV19 | . | TGTGCCAGTAGCGAGGGTGGCGAGCAGTACTTC | CASSEGGEQYF
TRBJ2-3 | TRBD1 | TRBV5-8 | . | TGTGCCAGCAGCTTGGGACACAGGGGGCCCACAGATACGCAGTATTTT | CASSLGHRGPTDTQYF
TRBJ2-7 | . | TRBV4-3 | many | TGCGCCAGCAGCCAAGATCGGGGAAGTGCGGCCTACGAGCAGTACTTC | CASSQDRGSAAYEQYF
TRBJ1-2 | TRBD1 | TRBV28 | . | TGTGCCAGCAGCCACGGGGGGCAGGGGGCGGACTATGGCTACACCTTC | CASSHGGQGADYGYTF
TRBJ1-2 | . | TRBV18 | . | TGTGCCAGCTCACCTACGCGGCCGGGATACTATGGCTACACCTTC | CASSPTRPGYYGYTF
TRBJ1-2 | . | TRBV10-3 | few | TGTGCCATCAGTGGGGGGGAATATGGCTACACCTTC | CAISGGEYGYTF